Below, one T cell receptor (beta chain) is given with its context. Authors' analysis steps: Amplification of reference gene primers was used by the study to estimate nucleated cell counts. Produced via immunoSEQ multiplex PCR; TCRdb's table is partial and in-frame only. V and J calls and clone size are as listed in that table; D and trimming were resolved from the DNA. The profile shows roughly 150,000 clones, approximately 82% of them singletons. The source of the sample is a study of blood T cell repertoires in COVID-19. As for the study in general: Acute-phase and convalescent COVID-19 samples originated in the United States, Italy and Spain. T cells, B-cell-depleted T cells, or PBMCs provided the cDNA or gDNA that served as material.

Material: peripheral blood. This TCR was recovered from a woman aged 45 to 65 with acute or convalescent COVID-19.

The DNA of the CDR3 is TGTGCCAGTAGTTCCATTTTAACGGGGGATTCACCCCTCCACTTT. It codes for CASSSILTGDSPLHF. This rearrangement joins TRBV19 to TRBJ1-6; a weak D match, TRBD1 (5 bases). This CDR3 is 15 amino acids long. V was shortened by 5 bases and J by 8 bases, with 16 bases between the two germline ends. Germline V lookup: CDR1 LNHDA, CDR2 SQIVND (reference sequence).